The 15 T cell receptor beta chains listed next were all sequenced from one sample in a study of blood T cell repertoires in COVID-19. Using immunoSEQ multiplex PCR, the repertoire was profiled, and TCRdb retains in-frame clones only, with some absent. The table shows about 210,000 clones, with approximately 90% occurring only once. Sequenced: peripheral blood. The source of these receptors is a man aged 25-45 years with acute or convalescent COVID-19.

The chain is built from TRBV28 and TRBJ1-1; perhaps TRBD1 as D (6 bases). The germline gives CDR1 MDHEN, CDR2 SYDVKM. The CDR3 spans 14 residues. Trimming took 6 bases from V and 5 from J, leaving 16 bases between them. In nucleotides, the CDR3 is TGTGCCAGCAGGAACAGGGTTTTGGTAACTGAAGCTTTCTTT. This gives the protein CASRNRVLVTEAFF.

This chain connects TRBV2 to TRBJ1-3; D unclear. Trimming shortened V by 6 bases and J by 4 bases, and 19 bases separated the two germline ends. CDR1 is SNHLY and CDR2 is FYNNEI in the germline V gene. The CDR3 length is 16 residues. CDR3 in amino acids: CASREQPSRAGNTIYF. CDR3 nucleotide sequence: TGTGCCAGCAGGGAGCAGCCAAGCAGAGCAGGAAACACCATATATTTT.

The chain recombines TRBV29-1 with TRBJ2-5, with 7 bases matching TRBD1. This CDR3 region has 12 residues. The V and J ends lost 8 bases and 1 base, in that order; junction bases with no gene match: 4. The V gene's germline CDR1 is SQVTM and CDR2 ANQGSEA. The CDR3 here is CSTDRVQETQYF. The CDR3 coding sequence is TGCAGCACAGACAGGGTCCAAGAGACCCAGTACTTC. The variable domain in full, completed from reference TRBV29-1 and TRBJ2-5, reads SAVISQKPSRDICQRGTSLTIQCQVDSQVTMMFWYRQQPGQSLTLIATANQGSEATYESGFVIDKFPISRPNLTFSTLTVSNMSPEDSSIYLCSTDRVQETQYFGPGTRLLVL.

This chain connects TRBV11-3 to TRBJ2-3; the D gene is possibly TRBD2 (5 bases). V gave up 5 bases and J gave up 7 bases, with 16 bases separating them. Germline CDR1 is SGHNT and CDR2 is YENEEA. The CDR3 spans 14 residues. The CDR3 sequence: CASSPGLASNTQYF. For the CDR3, the DNA is TGTGCCAGCAGCCCCGGGCTAGCATCAAATACGCAGTATTTT. Combining the CDR3 with reference TRBV11-3 and TRBJ2-3 gives the whole variable domain EAGVVQSPRYKIIEKKQPVAFWCNPISGHNTLYWYLQNLGQGPELLIRYENEEAVDDSQLPKDRFSAERLKGVDSTLKIQPAELGDSAVYLCASSPGLASNTQYFGPGTRLTVL.

V gene TRBV30 combines with J gene TRBJ2-7, with D perhaps matching TRBD2 (5 bases). V gave up 0 bases and J gave up 5 bases, with 8 bases separating them. There are 12 residues in the CDR3. Germline lookup yields CDR1 GTSNPN and CDR2 SVGIG (reference sequence). The CDR3 spells CAWSVGVHEQYF. Written as DNA, the CDR3 is TGTGCCTGGAGTGTCGGGGTCCACGAGCAGTACTTC.

This sequence joins TRBV28 and TRBJ2-3; TRBD2 matches 15 bases. The CDR3 is 19 residues long. Germline CDR1 MDHEN, CDR2 SYDVKM. The ends lost 4 bases at V and 3 bases at J; junction bases unmatched: 11. The CDR3: CASSSYRGLAGGETDTQYF. Here the CDR3 DNA reads TGTGCCAGCAGTTCCTACAGGGGACTAGCGGGGGGTGAAACAGATACGCAGTATTTT.

The rearrangement uses TRBV18 and TRBJ1-6; TRBD1 agrees at 7 bases. Germline V gene sequence: CDR1 KGHSH, CDR2 LQKENI. The V gene end was trimmed by 1 base and the J gene end by 5 bases; junction bases not matched to a gene: 5. There are 16 residues in the CDR3. The CDR3 region has the DNA TGTGCCAGCTCACCACGGACAGGTCGGAATAATTCACCCCTCCACTTT. Translating gives CASSPRTGRNNSPLHF.

The chain employs TRBV2 and TRBJ2-2, with D unclear. With 8 bases removed from V and 6 bases from J, the gap between germline ends came to 13 bases. The CDR3 loop spans 13 amino acids. The germline V gene encodes CDR1 SNHLY and CDR2 FYNNEI. The CDR3, as DNA: TGTGCCAGCTCACAACGGAGACCCGGGGAGCTGTTTTTT. Encoded protein: CASSQRRPGELFF. Full variable domain (rest looked up from reference TRBV2 and TRBJ2-2): EPEVTQTPSHQVTQMGQEVILRCVPISNHLYFYWYRQILGQKVEFLVSFYNNEISEKSEIFDDQFSVERPDGSNFTLKIRSTKLEDSAMYFCASSQRRPGELFFGEGSRLTVL.

The V and J genes are TRBV3-1 (or the pseudogene TRBV3-2) and TRBJ2-5; 7 nucleotides line up with TRBD2. The trim removed 1 base at V and 5 bases at J, leaving 16 bases unmatched. This CDR3 region has 18 residues. Germline CDR1 reads LGHDT; CDR2 reads YNNKEL (reference sequence). CDR3 sequence (DNA): TGTGCCAGCAGCCAAGTGGGGTTCGCGGCGGGAGTTTGGGAGACCCAGTACTTC. Amino acids: CASSQVGFAAGVWETQYF.

The chain couples TRBV6-5 to TRBJ1-3; 7 nucleotides align to TRBD1. The CDR3 is 15 residues long. Germline CDR1 reads MNHEY; CDR2 reads SVGAGI. After removal of 0 bases from V and 4 bases from J, the junction contained 3 bases not matched to a gene. CDR3 amino acids: CASSYSRQGGNTIYF. The CDR3 nucleotides are TGTGCCAGCAGTTACTCCCGACAGGGAGGAAACACCATATATTTT.

V usage is TRBV29-1 and J usage is TRBJ1-4; D is unresolved. This CDR3 contains 14 residues. Germline CDR1 reads SQVTM; CDR2 reads ANQGSEA. With 8 bases removed from V and 10 bases from J, the gap between germline ends came to 23 bases. CDR3 amino acids: CSPRLDSTLGKLFF. The CDR3 region has the DNA TGCAGCCCTCGACTAGACTCTACGTTGGGAAAACTGTTTTTT.

This clone showed up just once. CDR3 sequence reads: CASSHGTGLPNYGYTF. Written as DNA, the CDR3 is TGTGCCAGCAGCCACGGGACAGGTTTACCTAACTATGGCTACACCTTC. The gene calls are TRBV14 and TRBJ1-2; TRBD1 matches at 8 bases. Per germline, CDR1 SGHDN and CDR2 FVKESK. Trimming took 3 bases from V and 0 from J; bases not matched to a gene: 6. The CDR3 consists of 16 residues.

The J gene is TRBJ2-7, the V gene TRBV23-1; D may be TRBD1 (5 bases). TRBV23-1 is flagged as an ORF with uncertain function. The CDR3 is 11 residues long. The germline V and J ends were trimmed by 6 bases and 2 bases, with 5 bases remaining between them. This chain's CDR3 is CASRDTYEQYF. As DNA, the CDR3 is TGCGCCAGCAGGGACACCTACGAGCAGTACTTC.

The chain links TRBV15 to TRBJ2-7; D unresolved. Germline V lookup: CDR1 LNHNV, CDR2 YYDKDF (reference sequence). The CDR3 totals 16 residues. With 0 bases removed from V and 0 bases from J, the gap between germline ends came to 12 bases. The CDR3 DNA sequence: TGTGCCACCAGCAGAGAGGGCTCGAACGGCTCCTACGAGCAGTACTTC. This translates into CATSREGSNGSYEQYF.

The chain links TRBV11-2 to TRBJ2-5, with D unclear. Trimming pared 5 bases from V and 5 bases from J, leaving 15 bases between. This CDR3 spans 14 amino acids. Germline-derived CDR1 and CDR2 are SGHAT and FQNNGV. In DNA form, the CDR3 reads TGTGCCAGCAGCCGAACTAAGACTGGGGAGACCCAGTACTTC. It specifies CASSRTKTGETQYF.